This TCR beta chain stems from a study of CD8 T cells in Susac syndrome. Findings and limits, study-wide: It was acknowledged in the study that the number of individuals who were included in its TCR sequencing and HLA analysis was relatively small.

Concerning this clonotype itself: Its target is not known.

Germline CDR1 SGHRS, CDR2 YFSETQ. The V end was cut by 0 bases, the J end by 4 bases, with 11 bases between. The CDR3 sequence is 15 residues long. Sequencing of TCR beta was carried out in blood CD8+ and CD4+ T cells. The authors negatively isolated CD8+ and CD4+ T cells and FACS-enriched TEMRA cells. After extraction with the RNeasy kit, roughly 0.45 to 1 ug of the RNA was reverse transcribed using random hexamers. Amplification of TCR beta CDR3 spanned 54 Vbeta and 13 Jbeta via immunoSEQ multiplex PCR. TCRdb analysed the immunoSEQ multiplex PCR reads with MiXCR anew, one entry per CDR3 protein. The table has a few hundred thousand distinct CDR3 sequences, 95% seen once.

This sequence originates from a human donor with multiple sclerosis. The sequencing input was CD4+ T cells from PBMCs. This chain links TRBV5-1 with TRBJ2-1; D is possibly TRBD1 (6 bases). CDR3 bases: TGCGCCAGCAGCTTGGCACAGGGCAATTACAATGAGCAGTTCTTC. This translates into CASSLAQGNYNEQFF.